The 5 T cell receptor beta chains below come from one sample, sequenced in a study of T cells after yellow fever vaccination. TCRdb reprocessed the 5' RACE reads via MiXCR and lists one record per CDR3 protein. Among roughly 99,000 distinct CDR3 sequences listed, 5.8% were seen once. The specimen was CD8+ T cells sorted from PBMCs, collected 10 days after the yellow fever booster vaccination. Receptors originate from a man aged 18 to 29 who received the YFV17D yellow fever vaccine.

There are a few counts of this clonotype. This chain connects TRBV5-1 to TRBJ2-7, with 9 bases fitting TRBD1. Germline loops: CDR1 SGHRS, CDR2 YFSETQ. The CDR3 has 14 residues. V trimming: 4 bases; J trimming: 3 bases; junction bases outside the gene matches: 5. In DNA form, the CDR3 reads TGCGCCAGCAGCCCTGAGACAGGGGGCTACGAGCAGTACGTC. It specifies CASSPETGGYEQYV.

The chain couples TRBV27 to TRBJ2-3; tentative D call: TRBD1 (6 bases). Germline CDR1 is MNHEY and CDR2 is SMNVEV (reference sequence). Trimming took 8 bases from V and 2 from J, leaving 17 bases between them. The CDR3 runs 15 residues. As DNA, the CDR3 is TGTGCCAGCGGATTTCGAAGGACAGTCACAGATACGCAGTATTTT. Its protein product is CASGFRRTVTDTQYF.

This clonotype occurred many times. The rearrangement links TRBV5-1 to TRBJ2-1; D unclear. Germline-derived CDR1 and CDR2 are SGHRS and YFSETQ. The length of the CDR3 is 15 residues. Trimming left V 0 bases short and J 3 bases short, with 10 bases between. For the CDR3, the DNA is TGCGCCAGCAGCTTGGCTCGGTGGGGCTACAATGAGCAGTTCTTC. Protein: CASSLARWGYNEQFF.

This clonotype occurred a few times. This chain connects TRBV6-5 to TRBJ1-3, with TRBD1 matching over 10 bases. The CDR3 has 17 residues. Trimming removed 2 bases from V and 0 bases from J; junction bases left unmatched: 4. CDR1 is MNHEY and CDR2 is SVGAGI in the germline V gene. The DNA of the CDR3 is TGTGCCAGCAGTTACGGGACAGGGGTTTTCTCTGGAAACACCATATATTTT. It encodes CASSYGTGVFSGNTIYF.

This clonotype was detected ten times or more. The chain combines TRBV5-1 with TRBJ2-3, with a possible D match to TRBD2 (6 bases). V gave up 5 bases and J gave up 4 bases, with 14 bases separating them. The CDR3 length is 14 residues. In germline, CDR1 is SGHRS, CDR2 YFSETQ. In DNA form, the CDR3 reads TGCGCCAGCAGGGCAGCGGGCGGAGCAGATACGCAGTATTTT. Its translation: CASRAAGGADTQYF.